This TCR beta chain was retrieved from a study of identical twins. TCRdb independently ran MiXCR on the 5' RACE reads; one entry per CDR3 protein. The table lists about 1.7 million distinct CDR3 sequences, under 35% of them singletons. The germline CDR1 and CDR2 sequences are SGHRS and YFSETQ. CDR3 length: 14 residues. This clonotype has at least ten counts. The junction departs from the called germline gene at one end, perhaps through a read error. The sample consisted of cord blood. The chain carries TRBV5-1 and TRBJ1-4, with D maybe TRBD1 (6 bases). The TCR originated in a newborn girl in good health. The CDR3 DNA is TGTGCCAGCAGCTTGGGACAAAATAATGAAAAACTGTTTTTT. It is translated as CASSLGQNNEKLFF.